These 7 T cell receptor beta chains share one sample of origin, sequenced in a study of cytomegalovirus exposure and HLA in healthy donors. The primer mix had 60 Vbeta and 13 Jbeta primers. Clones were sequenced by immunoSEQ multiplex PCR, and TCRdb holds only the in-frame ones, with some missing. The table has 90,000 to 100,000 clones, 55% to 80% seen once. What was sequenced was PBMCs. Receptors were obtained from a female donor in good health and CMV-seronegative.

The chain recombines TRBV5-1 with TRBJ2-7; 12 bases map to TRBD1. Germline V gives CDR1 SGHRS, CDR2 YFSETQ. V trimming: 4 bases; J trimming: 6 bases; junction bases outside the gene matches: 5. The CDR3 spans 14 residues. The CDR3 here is CASSRGQGAGEQYF. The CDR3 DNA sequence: TGCGCCAGCAGCCGGGGACAGGGGGCAGGCGAGCAGTACTTC.

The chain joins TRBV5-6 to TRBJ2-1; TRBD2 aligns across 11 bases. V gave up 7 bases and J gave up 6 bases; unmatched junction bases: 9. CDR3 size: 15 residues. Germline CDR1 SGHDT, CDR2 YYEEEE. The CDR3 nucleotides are TGTGCCAGCGGATTACGGCTAGCGGGAGGCAATGAGCAGTTCTTC. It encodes CASGLRLAGGNEQFF.

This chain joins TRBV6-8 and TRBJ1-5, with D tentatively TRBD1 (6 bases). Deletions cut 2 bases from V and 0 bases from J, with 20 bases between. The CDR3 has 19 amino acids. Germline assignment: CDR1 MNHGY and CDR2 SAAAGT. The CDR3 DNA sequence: TGTGCCAGCAGTTACGACAGGTTAGGTAGAGGTTATAGCAATCAGCCCCAGCATTTT. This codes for CASSYDRLGRGYSNQPQHF.

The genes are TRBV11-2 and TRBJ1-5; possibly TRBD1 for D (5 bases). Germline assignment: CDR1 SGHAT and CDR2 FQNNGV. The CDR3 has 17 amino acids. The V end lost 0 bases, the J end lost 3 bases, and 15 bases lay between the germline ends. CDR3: CASSLDVEGAPNQPQHF. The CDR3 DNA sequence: TGTGCCAGCAGCTTAGACGTGGAAGGGGCTCCCAATCAGCCCCAGCATTTT.

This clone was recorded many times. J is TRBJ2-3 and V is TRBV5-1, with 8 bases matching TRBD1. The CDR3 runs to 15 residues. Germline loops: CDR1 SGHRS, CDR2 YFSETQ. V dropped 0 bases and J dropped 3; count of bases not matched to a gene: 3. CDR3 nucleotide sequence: TGCGCCAGCAGCTTGGAGGGACAGGCGACAGATACGCAGTATTTT. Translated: CASSLEGQATDTQYF.

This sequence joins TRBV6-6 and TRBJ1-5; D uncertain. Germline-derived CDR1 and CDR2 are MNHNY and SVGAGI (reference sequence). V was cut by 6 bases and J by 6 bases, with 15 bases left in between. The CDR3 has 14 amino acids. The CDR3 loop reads CASSEHLWSQPQHF. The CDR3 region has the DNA TGTGCCAGCAGCGAACACCTGTGGAGTCAGCCCCAGCATTTT.

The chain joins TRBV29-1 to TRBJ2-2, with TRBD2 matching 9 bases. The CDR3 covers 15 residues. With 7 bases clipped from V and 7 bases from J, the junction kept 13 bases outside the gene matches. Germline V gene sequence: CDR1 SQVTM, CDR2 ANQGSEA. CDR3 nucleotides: TGCAGCGCCAATAGCGGGAGCAATGGTGGCGGGGAGCTGTTTTTT. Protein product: CSANSGSNGGGELFF.